One and the same sample provided the 7 T cell receptor beta chains below, sequenced in a study of cytomegalovirus exposure and HLA in healthy donors. TCRdb keeps only in-frame clones here, not all; method: immunoSEQ multiplex PCR. The sample yields around 150,000 clones, approximately 89% seen once. Sequenced sample: PBMCs. Receptors originate from a man aged 18 to 30 in good health and CMV-seropositive.

The gene calls are TRBV6-1 and TRBJ2-1; 10 bases are a match to TRBD2. The CDR3 runs 17 residues. The ends lost 4 bases at V and 6 bases at J; junction bases unmatched: 12. CDR1 and CDR2 from the germline V gene are MNHNS and SASEGT. Here the CDR3 DNA reads TGTGCCAGCAGTGTTTCTAGCGGGAGTAGAATGTTCAATGAGCAGTTCTTC. Translating it yields CASSVSSGSRMFNEQFF.

This chain connects TRBV2 to TRBJ2-3; D not certain. This CDR3 has 11 amino acids. Between the trimmed V and J ends, which lost 8 bases and 2 bases, there was a span of 5 bases. CDR1 and CDR2 from the germline V gene are SNHLY and FYNNEI. This CDR3 is CASLYTDTQYF. The CDR3 DNA reads TGTGCCAGCTTATACACAGATACGCAGTATTTT.

The chain employs TRBV27 and TRBJ2-2; TRBD1 matches 8 bases. The trim removed 6 bases at V and 4 bases at J, leaving 13 bases unmatched. CDR3 length: 17 residues. Looked up from germline, CDR1 is MNHEY and CDR2 is SMNVEV (reference sequence). CDR3 protein: CASRVDRGDMGTGELFF. In DNA form, the CDR3 reads TGTGCCAGCAGGGTAGACAGGGGAGATATGGGCACCGGGGAGCTGTTTTTT.

The chain joins TRBV13 to TRBJ2-1; 7 nucleotides line up with TRBD1. J gave up 0 bases and V 4 bases, and 3 bases lay outside the gene matches. The CDR3 spans 15 residues. CDR1 is PRHDT, CDR2 FYEKMQ, per germline (reference sequence). CDR3 in DNA: TGTGCCAGCAGCTCACAGGGGAGCTCCTACAATGAGCAGTTCTTC. Protein: CASSSQGSSYNEQFF. Supplemented by reference TRBV13 and TRBJ2-1, the full variable domain reads AAGVIQSPRHLIKEKRETATLKCYPIPRHDTVYWYQQGPGQDPQFLISFYEKMQSDKGSIPDRFSAQQFSDYHSELNMSSLELGDSALYFCASSSQGSSYNEQFFGPGTRLTVL.

This clone has only a few counts. The chain combines TRBV5-1 with TRBJ2-5, with D perhaps TRBD1 (6 bases). Germline values: CDR1 SGHRS, CDR2 YFSETQ. Trimming shortened V by 1 base and J by 1 base, and 14 bases separated the two germline ends. The CDR3 is 16 amino acids. The DNA of the CDR3 is TGCGCCAGCAGCTTGACGGTAGGGGGTTCCCAAGAGACCCAGTACTTC. Protein sequence: CASSLTVGGSQETQYF.

This chain links TRBV2 with TRBJ2-4, with TRBD1 matching over 10 bases. This CDR3 comprises 17 residues. Trimming cost V 5 bases and J 4 bases; bases outside gene matches: 11. In germline, CDR1 is SNHLY, CDR2 FYNNEI. CDR3 in amino acids: CASSHPPPGQGKNIQYF. The CDR3 DNA reads TGTGCCAGCAGTCATCCCCCACCGGGACAGGGGAAAAACATTCAGTACTTC.

J is TRBJ1-4 and V is TRBV5-1, with D uncertain. CDR1 is SGHRS and CDR2 is YFSETQ in the germline V gene. CDR3 size: 16 residues. V was trimmed by 1 base and J by 0 bases, leaving 10 bases between them. In nucleotides, the CDR3 is TGCGCCAGCAGCTTGTACAGTACTGCAACTAATGAAAAACTGTTTTTT. Protein product: CASSLYSTATNEKLFF. The variable domain in full, with the rest retrieved from reference TRBV5-1 and TRBJ1-4, is KAGVTQTPRYLIKTRGQQVTLSCSPISGHRSVSWYQQTPGQGLQFLFEYFSETQRNKGNFPGRFSGRQFSNSRSEMNVSTLELGDSALYLCASSLYSTATNEKLFFGSGTQLSVL.